The entry below describes one TCR beta chain. Assay used: immunoSEQ multiplex PCR; TCRdb lists only in-frame clones, some missing. The profile shows 4,800 or so clones, roughly 80% of them singletons. This sample was taken from a study of ipilimumab plus nivolumab after autologous stem cell transplantation. The J segment lost 1 base and the V segment lost 3 bases, leaving 8 bases of the junction unmatched. The germline CDR1 and CDR2 sequences are SGHNT and YYREEE (reference sequence). This CDR3 has 16 residues. This TCR was sampled from a male donor with multiple myeloma. Sequencing was performed on PBMCs, taken in a trial of ipilimumab plus nivolumab as post-transplant consolidation. The rearrangement uses TRBV5-4 and TRBJ2-3; TRBD2 aligns across 7 bases. DNA of the CDR3: TGTGCCAGCAGCTCGGGGGGACGGGATGGCACAGATACGCAGTATTTT. Translation gives CASSSGGRDGTDTQYF.